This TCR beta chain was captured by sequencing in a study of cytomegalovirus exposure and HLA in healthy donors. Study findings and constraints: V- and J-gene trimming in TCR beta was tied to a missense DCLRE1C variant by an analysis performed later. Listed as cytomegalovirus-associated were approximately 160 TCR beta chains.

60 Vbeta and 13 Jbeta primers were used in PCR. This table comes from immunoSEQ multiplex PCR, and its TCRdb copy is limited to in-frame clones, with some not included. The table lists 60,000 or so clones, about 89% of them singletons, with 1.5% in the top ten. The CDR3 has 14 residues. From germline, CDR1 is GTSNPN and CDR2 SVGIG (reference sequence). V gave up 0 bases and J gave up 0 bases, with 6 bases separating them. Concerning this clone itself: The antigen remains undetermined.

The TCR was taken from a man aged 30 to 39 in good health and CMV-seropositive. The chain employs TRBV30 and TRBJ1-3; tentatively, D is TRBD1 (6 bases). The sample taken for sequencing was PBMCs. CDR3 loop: CAWSVDSSGNTIYF. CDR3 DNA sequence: TGTGCCTGGAGTGTGGACAGCTCTGGAAACACCATATATTTT. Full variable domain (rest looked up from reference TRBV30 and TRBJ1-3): SQTIHQWPATLVQPVGSPLSLECTVEGTSNPNLYWYRQAAGRGLQLLFYSVGIGQISSEVPQNLSASRPQDRQFILSSKKLLLSDSGFYLCAWSVDSSGNTIYFGEGSWLTVV.